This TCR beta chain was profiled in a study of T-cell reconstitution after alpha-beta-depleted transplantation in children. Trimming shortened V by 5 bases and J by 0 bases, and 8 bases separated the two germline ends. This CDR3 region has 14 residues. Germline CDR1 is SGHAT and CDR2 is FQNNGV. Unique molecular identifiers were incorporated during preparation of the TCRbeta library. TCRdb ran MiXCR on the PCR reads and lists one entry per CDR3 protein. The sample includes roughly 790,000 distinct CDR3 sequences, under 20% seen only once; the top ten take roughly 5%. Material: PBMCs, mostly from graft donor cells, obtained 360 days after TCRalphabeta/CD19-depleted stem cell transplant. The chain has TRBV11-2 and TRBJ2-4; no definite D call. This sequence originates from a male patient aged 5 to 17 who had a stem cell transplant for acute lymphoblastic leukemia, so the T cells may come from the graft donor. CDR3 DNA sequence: TGTGCCAGCAGCCCGGTAATAGCCAAAAACATTCAGTACTTC. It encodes CASSPVIAKNIQYF. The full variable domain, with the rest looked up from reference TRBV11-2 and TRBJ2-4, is EAGVAQSPRYKIIEKRQSVAFWCNPISGHATLYWYQQILGQGPKLLIQFQNNGVVDDSQLPKDRFSAERLKGVDSTLKIQPAKLEDSAVYLCASSPVIAKNIQYFGAGTRLSVL.